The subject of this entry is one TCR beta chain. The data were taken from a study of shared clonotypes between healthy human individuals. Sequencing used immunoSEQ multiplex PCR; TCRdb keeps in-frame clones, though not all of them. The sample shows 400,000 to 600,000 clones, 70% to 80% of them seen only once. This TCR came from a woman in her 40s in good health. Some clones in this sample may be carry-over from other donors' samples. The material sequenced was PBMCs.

The CDR3 DNA follows: TGTGCCATCAGTGAAGCAGGGTACGGGGAGCTGTTTTTT. Amino acid sequence: CAISEAGYGELFF. The chain carries TRBV10-3 and TRBJ2-2, with D possibly matching TRBD1 (5 bases). V was clipped by 3 bases and J by 7 bases, with 9 bases between them. This CDR3 is 13 amino acids long. CDR1 is ENHRY, CDR2 SYGVKD, per germline.